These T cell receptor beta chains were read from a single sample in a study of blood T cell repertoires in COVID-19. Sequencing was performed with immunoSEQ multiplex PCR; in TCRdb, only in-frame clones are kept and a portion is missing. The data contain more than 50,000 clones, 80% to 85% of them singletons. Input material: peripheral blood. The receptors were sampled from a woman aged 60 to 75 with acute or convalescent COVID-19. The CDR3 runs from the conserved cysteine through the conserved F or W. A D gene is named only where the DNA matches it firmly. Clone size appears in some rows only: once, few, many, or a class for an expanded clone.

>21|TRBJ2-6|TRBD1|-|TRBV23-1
TGCGCCAGCAGTCCCCCGTTGACCAGACAGGGGGCGAGCTCTGGGGCCAACGTCCTGACTTTC
CASSPPLTRQGASSGANVLTF
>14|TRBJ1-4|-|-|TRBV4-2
TGTGCCAGCAGCCATCAGGAAACTAATGAAAAACTGTTTTTT
CASSHQETNEKLFF
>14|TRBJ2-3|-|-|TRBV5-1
TGCGCCAGCACAACTAGCTCATTCACAGATACGCAGTATTTT
CASTTSSFTDTQYF
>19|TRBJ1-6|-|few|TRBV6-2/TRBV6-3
TGTGCCAGCAGTTACTCGCTAAAGAAAGCGGTACCGGCCAATTCACCCCTCCACTTT
CASSYSLKKAVPANSPLHF
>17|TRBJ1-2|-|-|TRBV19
TGTGCCAGTAGACCCCGCTTTCCCGCGGACAGTGACTATGGCTACACCTTC
CASRPRFPADSDYGYTF
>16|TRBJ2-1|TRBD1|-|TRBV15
TGTGCCACCAGCACACTCCGGGACAGGAATGACAATGAGCAGTTCTTC
CATSTLRDRNDNEQFF
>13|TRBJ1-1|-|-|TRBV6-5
TGTGCCAGCAGTAATCAGGGGCCCACTGAAGCTTTCTTT
CASSNQGPTEAFF
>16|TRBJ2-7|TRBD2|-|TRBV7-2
TGTGCCAGCAGCCCAGGGGCTCTAGCGGGGGTCCGCGAGCAGTACTTC
CASSPGALAGVREQYF
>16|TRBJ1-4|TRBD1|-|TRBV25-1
TGTGCCAGCAGCCCCAGGACAGGGTTTGTGAATGAAAAACTGTTTTTT
CASSPRTGFVNEKLFF
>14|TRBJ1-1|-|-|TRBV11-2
TGTGCCAGCAGCTTAGGCAGGGGGAACACTGAAGCTTTCTTT
CASSLGRGNTEAFF
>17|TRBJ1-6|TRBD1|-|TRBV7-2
TGTGCCAGCACCCCCCCGAGGGGGCGAGGGTATAATTCACCCCTCCACTTT
CASTPPRGRGYNSPLHF
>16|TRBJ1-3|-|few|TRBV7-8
TGTGCCAGCAGCAAAACAGGAACCAATTCTGGAAACACCATATATTTT
CASSKTGTNSGNTIYF
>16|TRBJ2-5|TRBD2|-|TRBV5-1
TGCGCCAGCAGCTTAGCTAGCGGGGGAATCTGGGAGACCCAGTACTTC
CASSLASGGIWETQYF
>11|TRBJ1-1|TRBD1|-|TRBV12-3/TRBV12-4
TGTGCCAGCAGTTCCGGGACAGTCGGTTTCTTT
CASSSGTVGFF
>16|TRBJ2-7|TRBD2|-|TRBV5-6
TGTGCCAGCAGCTTGGGCAGCGGGGGGCTTCTTTCCGAGCAGTACTTC
CASSLGSGGLLSEQYF
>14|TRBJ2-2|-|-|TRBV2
TGTGCCAGCAGTGAAAGCAGGATGGACGGGGAGCTGTTTTTT
CASSESRMDGELFF